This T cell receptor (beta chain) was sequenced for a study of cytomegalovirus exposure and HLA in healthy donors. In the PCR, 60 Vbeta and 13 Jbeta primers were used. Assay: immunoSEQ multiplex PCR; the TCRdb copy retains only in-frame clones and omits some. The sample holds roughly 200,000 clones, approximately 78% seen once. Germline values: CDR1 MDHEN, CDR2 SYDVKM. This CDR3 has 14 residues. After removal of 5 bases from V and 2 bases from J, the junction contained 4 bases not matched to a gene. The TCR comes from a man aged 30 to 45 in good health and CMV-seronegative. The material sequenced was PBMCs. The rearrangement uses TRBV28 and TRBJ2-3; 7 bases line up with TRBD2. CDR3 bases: TGTGCCAGCAGTGCGGGACTATACACAGATACGCAGTATTTT. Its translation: CASSAGLYTDTQYF. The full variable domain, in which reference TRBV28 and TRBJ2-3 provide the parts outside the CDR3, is DVKVTQSSRYLVKRTGEKVFLECVQDMDHENMFWYRQDPGLGLRLIYFSYDVKMKEKGDIPEGYSVSREKKERFSLILESASTNQTSMYLCASSAGLYTDTQYFGPGTRLTVL.